This entry features one T cell receptor (beta chain) sequence. Its antigen is not identified. Indicated time point: newly diagnosed GD, antithyroid drugs for less than 3 months. Following extraction of RNA from PBMCs, that RNA was used to make the TCR library. These data originate in a study of regulatory T cells in long-lasting Graves disease. Overall study context: For a period under 3 months, newly diagnosed Graves' patients had taken antithyroid drugs.

Study-wide results and caveats: Accuracy might have suffered from few samples. Investigators studied peripheral blood only, not thyroid tissue.

V shed 0 bases, J shed 5 bases, and the junction held 4 bases outside the gene matches. The germline CDR1 and CDR2 sequences are MNHEY and SVGEGT. The CDR3 spans 15 residues. Building the TCR beta libraries relied on iRepertoire HTBI primers, and CDR3 regions underwent Arm-PCR. TCRdb processed the multiplex PCR reads anew with MiXCR; each CDR3 protein has one entry. Altogether about 430,000 distinct CDR3 sequences are present, 15% being singletons, with the ten largest covering approximately 7.8%. This same sample was also taken into another study, of T cells in Graves' hyperthyroidism and ophthalmopathy. That study reports: The model anticipated ophthalmopathy a median about six months pre-onset.

The source was peripheral blood mononuclear cells (PBMCs), collected at new diagnosis, from a patient treated with antithyroid drugs. The chain links TRBV6-2 or TRBV6-3 to TRBJ1-5; 7 positions match TRBD1. The sequence was obtained from a middle-aged woman with Graves disease. CDR3 sequence reads: CASSYSDRADQPQHF. In DNA, the CDR3 is TGTGCCAGCAGTTACTCTGACAGGGCGGATCAGCCCCAGCATTTT.